The subject of this entry is one TCR beta chain. What it binds is unknown. The CDR3 covers 19 residues. Data came from immunoSEQ multiplex PCR; TCRdb stores just in-frame clones and leaves some out. The sample carries over 100,000 clones, approximately 92% recorded once. The entry originates in a study of cytomegalovirus exposure and HLA in healthy donors. Study-level information: The 120 validation repertoires used the same platform as the approximately 700 first-cohort repertoires (as reported by a later analysis). Study-wide results and limits: Subsequent analysis showed first-cohort TCR clusters tending to co-occur in 120 validation repertoires. The study listed under 200 cytomegalovirus-associated TCR beta chains.

V usage is TRBV21-1 and J usage is TRBJ2-1; the table's D call of TRBD2 was not tested on the DNA. TRBV21-1 is described as a pseudogene. This TCR derives from a woman between 18 and 29 years old in good health and CMV-seronegative. Sequencing used PBMCs. The CDR3 reads CASSKYGLAGGLSMDEQFF. The CDR3 DNA reads as TGTGCCAGCAGCAAATATGGACTAGCGGGGGGGCTCTCTATGGATGAGCAGTTCTTC.